One T cell receptor beta chain is described in this entry. No cognate antigen has been identified for it. Per-nucleotide qualities are absent, and no much larger clonotype sits a single base away. This sample is part of a study of blood T cell repertoires in COVID-19 (dated by TCRdb to 2018 to 2020). The study in broad terms: Samples covering the acute and convalescent phases of COVID-19 were provided by collaborators in the United States, Italy and Spain. The repertoires were released in a freely available public database meant as a resource for research on the immune response to SARS-CoV-2. Subjects who had been exposed to COVID-19, were actively infected with it, or had recovered from it provided the deeply sampled blood TCRbeta repertoires that made up the dataset. A de-identified subject ID, COVID-19 status, age in years and sex were almost always included in the sample metadata. Samples were obtained from the ongoing ImmuneRACE study (first 160 participants) and from about 1,300 subjects provided by 6 global collaborators. The prospective study material was composed of cDNA or gDNA derived from T cells, B-cell-depleted T cells, or PBMCs. Where available, HLA class I and class II types were taken from metadata supplied by the sample provider and were not determined by assay-based typing. Broader findings and caveats from the paper: Clinical and demographic metadata were provided uncurated, with the amount varying by source and participant.

The immunoSEQ Assay, a bias-controlled multiplex PCR, was used to amplify TCRbeta CDR3 regions from genomic DNA. As for the authors' bioinformatics: The number of nucleated cells in each sample was estimated from the amplification of reference gene primers within the assay. Sequence reads were collapsed and filtered to measure the absolute abundance of every unique TCRbeta CDR3 rearrangement. For each sample, productive Simpson clonality was calculated by taking the square root of Simpson's diversity index across productive rearrangements. TCRdb re-hosts the immuneACCESS table, in-frame sequences only. Its copies lack some clones; in the studies checked, an unresolved V gene accounts for under half of them, and the cause for the rest is not known. V, J and clone size reflect that table, while D and trimming were determined from the DNA. The sample has more than 55,000 clones on record, about 70% of them singletons. The ten top clones hold about 14% of the sample.

The collaborating institutions used their own protocols to collect whole blood in K2EDTA tubes. For TCRbeta analysis, collaborators shipped samples as frozen whole blood, isolated PBMCs, or DNA extracted from either of those sample types. From the cysteine through the phenylalanine, the CDR3 covers 14 amino acids. CDR3 DNA only is kept here, 42 bases in frame from base 1. V ends up 5 bases short and J 1 base short, with an unmatched junction base count of 4. CDR1 and CDR2 (KGHSH, LQKENI) derive from the germline V gene. This chain joins TRBV18 to TRBJ1-1; 7 of the junction bases match TRBD1. The TCR was taken from an older woman with acute or convalescent COVID-19. Sequences were obtained from peripheral blood. The DNA is TGTGCCAGCTCAGGACAGGCTACGAACACTGAAGCTTTCTTT. Its product reads: CASSGQATNTEAFF.